This TCR beta chain was recorded in a study of blood T cell repertoires in COVID-19. Overall study: Donors in the United States, Italy and Spain gave samples during acute or convalescent COVID-19. PBMCs, B-cell-depleted T cells, or T cells provided the cDNA or gDNA that made up the material.

This clone was counted a single time. Methods used by the authors: Estimation of nucleated cell counts relied on the amplification of reference gene primers. Generated by immunoSEQ multiplex PCR, the TCRdb table keeps only in-frame clones and is missing some. The V and J calls and clone size were taken over from that table, and D and trimming were inferred from the DNA. The table shows 300,000 or so clones, with 80% to 90% occurring only once. Germline CDR1 and CDR2: SGHTA and FQGNSA. V trimming: 5 bases; J trimming: 6 bases; junction bases outside the gene matches: 14. The length of the CDR3 is 17 residues.

J is TRBJ2-1 and V is TRBV7-2, with 9 bases aligning to TRBD1. The origin of this receptor is a woman between 40 and 50 years old with acute COVID-19. Input material: PBMCs or T cells enriched from blood (not recorded which). In DNA, the CDR3 is TGTGCCAGCAGCCCATTCCTTCGGACAGGGGCGCTCAATGAGCAGTTCTTC. It yields the protein CASSPFLRTGALNEQFF.